The source of this T cell receptor beta chain is a study of blood T cell repertoires in COVID-19. For the study at large: Italy, Spain and the United States were the sources of the convalescent and acute COVID-19 samples. The analysed material was cDNA or gDNA that came from T cells, B-cell-depleted T cells, or PBMCs.

The protocol was immunoSEQ multiplex PCR, while the TCRdb copy is restricted to in-frame clones and leaves out a portion. The repertoire includes under 150,000 clones, roughly three quarters of them detected once, and over 8.5% sits in the top ten. This clone was seen more than once but under ten times. This CDR3 has 13 amino acids. The germline V gene encodes CDR1 SGDLS and CDR2 YYNGEE. V lost 5 bases to trimming and J lost 6 bases; unmatched junction nucleotides: 7. Source material: peripheral blood. This TCR was sampled from a man aged 45-65 years with active or convalescent COVID-19. The chain has TRBV9 and TRBJ1-1; 7 nucleotides align to TRBD1. The DNA of the CDR3 is TGTGCCAGCAGGGCAACAGGGGAGGCTGAAGCTTTCTTT. This encodes CASRATGEAEAFF.